These 18 T cell receptor beta chains were all obtained from the same sample, sequenced in a study of T-cell reconstitution after alpha-beta-depleted transplantation in children (dated by TCRdb to about 2016). What this sample's treatment or condition label stands for: allogeneic hematopoietic cell transplantation with graft depleted of TCRalphabeta T cells and CD19 B cells. The library was built by means of PCR. Sequencing instrument: Illumina HiSeq 2500. To normalize quantification of the TCRbeta repertoire, the TCR libraries were built with molecular barcoding that relied on unique molecular identifiers. TCRdb reworked the public reads: Q25 trimming with fastp, MiXCR clone assembly, productive beta chains retained. For every CDR3 protein sequence, its rows merge into one entry that carries the most common genes and DNA. Counted in this sample were a few hundred thousand distinct CDR3 sequences; about 40% of them appeared once. The top ten clonotypes cover 27% of the sample.

Sequences were derived from PBMCs, sampled before TCRalphabeta/CD19-depleted stem cell transplant. These receptors all stem from a girl aged 2 to 9 with aplastic anemia, due to receive a stem cell transplant.

This clonotype was observed a few times. The chain employs TRBV9 and TRBJ2-7; D gene uncertain. V lost 3 bases and J 3 bases, leaving 7 bases between the germline ends. The germline gives CDR1 SGDLS, CDR2 YYNGEE. CDR3 length: 12 residues. The CDR3 DNA reads as TGTGCCAGCAGCGCCGGATTCTACGAGCAGTACTTC. This encodes CASSAGFYEQYF. The complete variable domain, with remaining parts taken from reference TRBV9 and TRBJ2-7, reads DSGVTQTPKHLITATGQRVTLRCSPRSGDLSVYWYQQSLDQGLQFLIQYYNGEERAKGNILERFSAQQFPDLHSELNLSSLELGDSALYFCASSAGFYEQYFGPGTRLTVT.

This clonotype was recorded a few times. The CDR3 here is CAIKKGGQDTQYF. The CDR3 DNA sequence: TGTGCCATCAAAAAAGGGGGACAGGATACGCAGTATTTT. The gene calls are TRBV10-3 and TRBJ2-3; 7 bases are a match to TRBD1. CDR3 length equals 13 residues. CDR1 and CDR2 (germline): ENHRY, SYGVKD. Trimming took 7 bases from V and 6 from J; bases not matched to a gene: 7.

The chain combines TRBV4-2 with TRBJ2-7, with 7 nucleotides matching TRBD1. Germline V gives CDR1 LGHNA, CDR2 YNFKEQ. CDR3 length: 15 amino acids. The V and J ends lost 4 bases and 3 bases, in that order; junction bases with no gene match: 9. The CDR3 is CASSPWPGQNYEQYF. The CDR3 coding sequence is TGTGCCAGCAGCCCTTGGCCGGGACAGAACTACGAGCAGTACTTC.

The chain recombines TRBV7-2 with TRBJ2-5; the match to TRBD1 covers 10 bases. Germline V lookup: CDR1 SGHTA, CDR2 FQGNSA. The CDR3 is 13 residues long. After removal of 5 bases from V and 7 bases from J, the junction contained 4 bases not matched to a gene. DNA of the CDR3: TGTGCCAGCAGCCGCCGGACAGGGGGGACCCAGTACTTC. Its translation: CASSRRTGGTQYF.

V and J are TRBV20-1 and TRBJ1-5; no clear D. Germline assignment: CDR1 DFQATT and CDR2 SNEGSKA (reference sequence). Trimming shortened V by 6 bases and J by 9 bases, and 21 bases separated the two germline ends. The CDR3 consists of 14 residues. This chain's CDR3 is CSARYDWEGGPQHF. The CDR3 DNA reads TGCAGTGCCCGCTACGACTGGGAAGGCGGGCCCCAGCATTTT.

The rearrangement uses TRBV28 and TRBJ2-3; no definite D call. V was pared by 2 bases and J by 6 bases, with 12 bases between. In germline, CDR1 is MDHEN, CDR2 SYDVKM. CDR3 length equals 14 residues. The CDR3 DNA sequence: TGTGCCAGCAGTTTACGCGGAGATATGGATACGCAGTATTTT. It encodes CASSLRGDMDTQYF.

Many counts were recorded for this clonotype. The chain links TRBV29-1 to TRBJ2-7; D possibly corresponds to TRBD2 (6 bases). The CDR3 loop spans 12 amino acids. CDR1 is SQVTM, CDR2 ANQGSEA, per germline. V was clipped by 8 bases and J by 5 bases, with 16 bases between them. The CDR3: CSPPAGSNEQYF. CDR3 in DNA: TGCAGCCCCCCCGCGGGGAGCAACGAGCAGTACTTC.

This clonotype was recorded at least ten times. The rearrangement joins TRBV5-1 to TRBJ2-4, with unresolved D. This CDR3 has 13 amino acids. Trimming stripped 4 bases from V and 8 bases from J, with 13 bases between. Per germline, CDR1 SGHRS and CDR2 YFSETQ. For the CDR3, the DNA is TGCGCCAGCAGCCCGCAGTCCGGAGACATTCAGTACTTC. Encoded protein: CASSPQSGDIQYF.

Remarks on this clonotype: The junction departs from germline at one end; a sequencing error may be responsible. This rearrangement joins TRBV5-1 to TRBJ1-4; D is unresolved. Germline values: CDR1 SGHRS, CDR2 YFSETQ. The CDR3 length is 15 residues. In nucleotides, the CDR3 is TGCGCCAGCAGCGCCTTAGGGCCAACTAATGAAAAACTGATTTTT. Amino acids: CASSALGPTNEKLIF.

The V gene is TRBV7-9, the J gene TRBJ2-2; D gene uncertain. With 5 bases removed from V and 5 bases from J, the gap between germline ends came to 18 bases. Per germline, CDR1 SEHNR and CDR2 FQNEAQ (reference sequence). This CDR3 is 16 amino acids long. The CDR3 here is CASSPTGLSGTGELFF. In DNA, the CDR3 is TGTGCCAGCAGCCCCACCGGCCTAAGTGGTACCGGGGAGCTGTTTTTT.

This clonotype appeared a few times. The gene calls are TRBV5-1 and TRBJ1-4; D may be TRBD1 (6 bases). With 3 bases removed from V and 5 bases from J, the gap between germline ends came to 17 bases. The CDR3 is 16 residues long. Germline V CDR1 and CDR2: SGHRS, YFSETQ. For the CDR3, the DNA is TGCGCCAGCAGCTCCGGTACAGGGTCAGGGAATGAAAAACTGTTTTTT. Amino acid sequence: CASSSGTGSGNEKLFF.

This clonotype occurred many times. The chain has TRBV12-3 or TRBV12-4 and TRBJ2-5, with 11 bases lining up with TRBD2. V shed 8 bases and J 1 base; nucleotides not matched to a gene: 6. The CDR3 is made up of 15 amino acids. The DNA for the CDR3 is TGTGCCAGCGGGGCTAGCGGGAGGTTCCAAGAGACCCAGTACTTC. It translates to CASGASGRFQETQYF.

This clonotype was picked up a small number of times. The chain has TRBV7-2 and TRBJ2-3; TRBD1 matches 8 bases. Trimming removed 1 base from V and 7 bases from J; junction bases left unmatched: 7. From germline, CDR1 is SGHTA and CDR2 FQGNSA. This CDR3 contains 15 residues. The DNA for the CDR3 is TGTGCCAGCAGCTTAGAGTCCAGGGGGCGAAATACGCAGTATTTT. Protein product: CASSLESRGRNTQYF.

The sample holds many counts of this clonotype. J is TRBJ2-7 and V is TRBV3-1; D is unclear. The CDR3 contains 11 residues. Germline lookup yields CDR1 LGHDT and CDR2 YNNKEL (reference sequence). The V and J ends lost 3 bases and 3 bases respectively, with 3 bases between them. The CDR3 sequence: CASSQYYEQYF. The CDR3 DNA sequence: TGTGCCAGCAGCCAGTACTACGAGCAGTACTTC.

This clonotype was picked up many times. J is TRBJ2-3 and V is TRBV5-1, with 9 bases aligning to TRBD2. V lost 4 bases to trimming and J lost 6 bases; unmatched junction nucleotides: 9. The CDR3 totals 15 residues. Germline V lookup: CDR1 SGHRS, CDR2 YFSETQ. In DNA form, the CDR3 reads TGCGCCAGCAGCCCCCACCCAGCGGGAGGCGATACGCAGTATTTT. Its translation: CASSPHPAGGDTQYF.

The V call is TRBV4-1, the J call TRBJ1-6; D is possibly TRBD1 (6 bases). Germline-derived CDR1 and CDR2 are MGHRA and YSYEKL. Trimming took 0 bases from V and 6 from J, leaving 6 bases between them. The CDR3 extends over 14 amino acids. CDR3 protein: CASSQEGGNSPLHF. The DNA for the CDR3 is TGCGCCAGCAGCCAAGAAGGGGGTAATTCACCCCTCCACTTT.

Remarks on this clonotype: The junction and the germline gene differ at one end; a read error may be behind it. DNA for the CDR3: TGTGCCAGCTGTTTAACCCAGTGGCCGGGAGGGCCGTGGGATACGCAGTATTTT. Its protein is CASCLTQWPGGPWDTQYF. This sequence joins TRBV12-3 or TRBV12-4 and TRBJ2-3, with TRBD2 matching over 8 bases. This CDR3 region has 18 residues.

The chain has TRBV20-1 and TRBJ2-1; TRBD2 matches at 9 bases. Trimming removed 1 base from V and 7 bases from J; junction bases left unmatched: 17. The length of the CDR3 is 18 residues. Germline assignment: CDR1 DFQATT and CDR2 SNEGSKA (reference sequence). CDR3 sequence: CSARARPSAGGPRNEQFF. DNA of the CDR3: TGCAGTGCTAGAGCTCGCCCCTCGGCGGGAGGGCCTCGGAATGAGCAGTTCTTC.